The 22 T cell receptor beta chains below come from one sample, sequenced in a study of blood T cell repertoires in COVID-19. Profiling relied on immunoSEQ multiplex PCR, and the TCRdb table lists in-frame clones only, not all of them. The table shows some 64,000 clones, with 75% to 85% occurring only once. The sample was peripheral blood. The receptors stem from a woman aged 60-70 years with acute or convalescent COVID-19.

This rearrangement joins TRBV5-1 to TRBJ1-1; D is unresolved. Germline lookup yields CDR1 SGHRS and CDR2 YFSETQ. The V and J ends lost 2 bases and 5 bases respectively, with 19 bases between them. The CDR3 has 16 residues. The CDR3 loop reads CASSFGPLGEKTEAFF. Here the CDR3 DNA reads TGCGCCAGCAGCTTCGGGCCTCTTGGGGAGAAAACTGAAGCTTTCTTT.

The genes are TRBV12-5 and TRBJ2-7; D is possibly TRBD2 (6 bases). Trimming removed 7 bases from V and 3 bases from J, with 19 bases in between. Per germline, CDR1 LGHNT and CDR2 FRNRAP. The CDR3 loop spans 15 amino acids. The CDR3 nucleotides read TGTGCTAGTGCGTTGGCGGGGCAGGGAGGCTACGAGCAGTACTTC. Its protein product is CASALAGQGGYEQYF.

The chain links TRBV15 to TRBJ1-4; 10 bases align to TRBD1. V lost 3 bases to trimming and J lost 10 bases; unmatched junction nucleotides: 8. This CDR3 is 15 amino acids long. Germline-derived CDR1 and CDR2 are LNHNV and YYDKDF (reference sequence). The CDR3 sequence: CATSSTGDRGGKLFF. CDR3 DNA: TGTGCCACCAGCAGCACGGGGGACAGGGGAGGAAAACTGTTTTTT. The entire variable domain, with the rest obtained from reference TRBV15 and TRBJ1-4, is as follows: DAMVIQNPRYQVTQFGKPVTLSCSQTLNHNVMYWYQQKSSQAPKLLFHYYDKDFNNEADTPDNFQSRRPNTSFCFLDIRSPGLGDTAMYLCATSSTGDRGGKLFFGSGTQLSVL.

The V and J genes are TRBV5-1 and TRBJ2-5; D is perhaps TRBD1 (5 bases). CDR1 and CDR2 from the germline V gene are SGHRS and YFSETQ. V lost 4 bases to trimming and J lost 1 base, with 14 bases between them. The CDR3 has 15 amino acids. This chain's CDR3 is CASSPQDTRQETQYF. CDR3 DNA sequence: TGCGCCAGCAGCCCTCAGGACACCCGCCAAGAGACCCAGTACTTC.

The chain is built from TRBV4-2 and TRBJ2-3; 9 bases agree with TRBD1. CDR3 length: 15 residues. The germline gives CDR1 LGHNA, CDR2 YNFKEQ. The J segment lost 6 bases and the V segment lost 2 bases, leaving 6 bases of the junction unmatched. Here the CDR3 reads CASSQQDRGSDTQYF. The CDR3 DNA reads TGTGCCAGCAGCCAACAGGACAGGGGATCGGATACGCAGTATTTT.

This clone was seen a few times. The chain joins TRBV7-9 to TRBJ2-4; D might be TRBD1 (6 bases). The V and J ends lost 5 bases and 0 bases respectively, with 11 bases between them. Germline V gene lookup returns CDR1 SEHNR and CDR2 FQNEAQ (reference sequence). The CDR3 totals 15 residues. CDR3 bases: TGTGCCAGCAGCCCCCCAGGGGTAGCCAAAAACATTCAGTACTTC. Translating gives CASSPPGVAKNIQYF.

In its sample, this clone was seen a few times. This chain uses TRBV5-1 with TRBJ2-2, with D perhaps TRBD1 (5 bases). With 3 bases removed from V and 9 bases from J, the gap between germline ends came to 15 bases. The CDR3 is 14 amino acids. Germline assignment: CDR1 SGHRS and CDR2 YFSETQ. Written as DNA, the CDR3 is TGCGCCAGCAGCTCCGATCTACAGGAATGGGAGCTGTTTTTT. It yields the protein CASSSDLQEWELFF.

The chain uses TRBV10-3 and TRBJ2-3; D possibly corresponds to TRBD1 (6 bases). This CDR3 contains 14 residues. The germline V gene has CDR1 ENHRY and CDR2 SYGVKD. The V end was cut by 10 bases, the J end by 3 bases, with 17 bases between. The CDR3, as DNA: TGTGCCACTAAGGAGGCAGGGGCAACAGATACGCAGTATTTT. This encodes CATKEAGATDTQYF.

The rearrangement joins TRBV5-1 to TRBJ1-1; D gene ambiguous. The V and J ends lost 0 bases and 1 base respectively, with 7 bases between them. The CDR3 spans 14 residues. From germline, CDR1 is SGHRS and CDR2 YFSETQ. CDR3 coding DNA: TGCGCCAGCAGCTTGGTTGCAGGGAACACTGAAGCTTTCTTT. Amino acid sequence: CASSLVAGNTEAFF.

This clone appeared once. The chain joins TRBV5-1 to TRBJ1-1, with D uncertain. CDR1 and CDR2 from the germline V gene are SGHRS and YFSETQ. This CDR3 comprises 16 residues. The germline V and J ends were trimmed by 3 bases and 0 bases, with 15 bases remaining between them. CDR3 coding DNA: TGCGCCAGCAGCTCCTACCTAAAATCAATGAACACTGAAGCTTTCTTT. This gives the protein CASSSYLKSMNTEAFF.

V usage is TRBV4-1 and J usage is TRBJ2-1; 7 bases are a match to TRBD2. V shed 1 base and J 6 bases; nucleotides not matched to a gene: 9. CDR1 MGHRA and CDR2 YSYEKL come from the germline V gene. The CDR3 contains 16 residues. CDR3 DNA: TGCGCCAGCAGCCAAGTGGGGGAGGGTCGGGCCAATGAGCAGTTCTTC. Its translation is CASSQVGEGRANEQFF.

This chain links TRBV19 with TRBJ2-1; the match to TRBD2 covers 11 bases. Trimming took 0 bases from V and 4 from J; bases not matched to a gene: 5. The CDR3 totals 17 residues. Looked up from germline, CDR1 is LNHDA and CDR2 is SQIVND (reference sequence). The CDR3 protein is CASSIDPPSGGYNEQFF. The CDR3 DNA reads TGTGCCAGTAGTATAGACCCGCCTAGCGGGGGGTACAATGAGCAGTTCTTC.

V gene TRBV7-2 combines with J gene TRBJ2-5, with 12 bases lining up with TRBD1. This CDR3 comprises 16 residues. The V segment lost 3 bases and the J segment 5 bases; nucleotides outside the gene matches: 7. Germline loops: CDR1 SGHTA, CDR2 FQGNSA. The DNA of the CDR3 is TGTGCCAGCAGCTTTTGGCGGGACAGGGGGCGGGAGACCCAGTACTTC. Protein: CASSFWRDRGRETQYF.

Only a few counts were recorded for this clone. The genes are TRBV2 and TRBJ1-3; D perhaps matches TRBD1 (6 bases). The V gene lost 10 bases and the J gene lost 0 bases, with 25 bases spanning the gap. Germline V CDR1 and CDR2: SNHLY, FYNNEI. This CDR3 has 18 amino acids. The CDR3 spells CAIKGDTSASISGNTIYF. The CDR3, as DNA: TGTGCCATCAAGGGGGACACAAGTGCGAGTATCTCTGGAAACACCATATATTTT.

This clone was seen more than once but under ten times. The V gene is TRBV19, the J gene TRBJ1-1; TRBD1 agrees at 8 bases. The CDR3 consists of 14 residues. Germline loops: CDR1 LNHDA, CDR2 SQIVND (reference sequence). The ends lost 7 bases at V and 4 bases at J; junction bases unmatched: 8. In DNA, the CDR3 is TGTGCCAGTACTCTCAGGGGGCGCGTCACTGAAGCTTTCTTT. Translating it yields CASTLRGRVTEAFF.

The chain has TRBV24-1 and TRBJ1-1; D is possibly TRBD1 (5 bases). This CDR3 contains 12 residues. V was pared by 4 bases and J by 8 bases, with 10 bases between. Germline values: CDR1 KGHDR, CDR2 SFDVKD. CDR3 sequence (DNA): TGTGCCACCAGTGACCCTGGGGGGGAAGCTTTCTTT. Translated: CATSDPGGEAFF.

In this sample, this clone turned up a few times. The rearrangement links TRBV5-1 to TRBJ1-2; D remains ambiguous. The CDR3 sequence is 15 residues long. Germline lookup yields CDR1 SGHRS and CDR2 YFSETQ. V shed 0 bases and J shed 7 bases, with 16 bases lying between them. The CDR3 here is CASSLASAAEAGYTF. The CDR3 bases are TGCGCCAGCAGCTTGGCCTCCGCCGCGGAGGCTGGCTACACCTTC.

A single count supports this clone. The chain links TRBV7-9 to TRBJ1-4; 7 positions match TRBD1. The ends lost 5 bases at V and 3 bases at J; junction bases unmatched: 9. The CDR3 is 16 residues long. Germline lookup yields CDR1 SEHNR and CDR2 FQNEAQ (reference sequence). The CDR3 DNA is TGTGCCAGCAGCCCGTGGACCGGGACAGCTAATGAAAAACTGTTTTTT. It specifies CASSPWTGTANEKLFF.

V and J are TRBV29-1 and TRBJ1-2, with a weak D call TRBD1 (6 bases). Looked up from germline, CDR1 is SQVTM and CDR2 is ANQGSEA. The CDR3 spans 12 residues. The V gene lost 5 bases and the J gene lost 7 bases, with 14 bases spanning the gap. Here the CDR3 reads CSVTGQSGGYTF. CDR3 DNA: TGCAGCGTTACCGGACAGTCCGGTGGCTACACCTTC.

V and J are TRBV6-5 and TRBJ1-2; D remains ambiguous. Germline V gene sequence: CDR1 MNHEY, CDR2 SVGAGI. This CDR3 has 14 amino acids. The germline V and J ends were trimmed by 0 bases and 8 bases, with 13 bases remaining between them. CDR3 protein: CASSYSSLFGGYTF. The CDR3 DNA follows: TGTGCCAGCAGTTACTCGAGTCTATTCGGGGGCTACACCTTC.

The chain links TRBV12-1 to TRBJ2-7; the listed D gene, TRBD1, was not tested against the DNA. TRBV12-1 is given as a pseudogene. This CDR3 comprises 13 residues. The CDR3 loop is CATCRDRVYEQYF. CDR3 in DNA: TGTGCCACATGTCGGGACAGGGTCTACGAGCAGTACTTC.

The chain has TRBV18 and TRBJ2-7; a possible D gene is TRBD2 (6 bases). Trimming took 2 bases from V and 6 from J, leaving 14 bases between them. CDR3 length equals 14 residues. CDR1 and CDR2 (germline): KGHSH, LQKENI. CDR3 sequence reads: CASSPASDLAEQYF. The CDR3, as DNA: TGTGCCAGCTCACCAGCTAGCGACCTTGCCGAGCAGTACTTC.